The 29 T cell receptor beta chains presented below share a single source sample, sequenced in a study of spatial heterogeneity in lung cancer. TCRdb reprocessed the 5' RACE reads with MiXCR, giving one entry per CDR3 protein. The sample consists of approximately 52,000 distinct CDR3 sequences, over 5.5% of them appearing once. Time point described: sample taken at primary tumor resection. The input material, whole RNA from tumor, nontumor lung or frozen PBMC, was sequenced unsorted. This specimen was PBMCs, taken at surgery. The receptors originated from a female donor with early-stage non-small cell lung cancer.

Many counts were recorded for this clonotype. The V gene is TRBV15, the J gene TRBJ2-1; maybe TRBD2 (5 bases). V was clipped by 5 bases and J by 9 bases, with 11 bases between them. The CDR3 has 12 amino acids. Germline V CDR1 and CDR2: LNHNV, YYDKDF (reference sequence). The CDR3, as DNA: TGTGCCACCAGCGTAGGACTCGGTGAGCAGTTCTTC. Translation: CATSVGLGEQFF. The full variable domain, completed using reference TRBV15 and TRBJ2-1, is DAMVIQNPRYQVTQFGKPVTLSCSQTLNHNVMYWYQQKSSQAPKLLFHYYDKDFNNEADTPDNFQSRRPNTSFCFLDIRSPGLGDTAMYLCATSVGLGEQFFGPGTRLTVL.

This clonotype was counted many times. The chain links TRBV28 to TRBJ2-5; tentatively, D is TRBD2 (7 bases). V was pared by 3 bases and J by 2 bases, with 22 bases between. The CDR3 consists of 18 residues. Germline CDR1 is MDHEN and CDR2 is SYDVKM. CDR3 region: CASSLGIIGGTLQETQYF. The CDR3 region has the DNA TGTGCCAGCAGTTTGGGGATCATCGGGGGGACATTACAAGAGACCCAGTACTTC.

This clonotype appeared many times. The rearrangement joins TRBV20-1 to TRBJ2-5, with 11 positions matching TRBD2. V shed 6 bases and J 5 bases; nucleotides not matched to a gene: 5. This CDR3 spans 13 amino acids. Looked up from germline, CDR1 is DFQATT and CDR2 is SNEGSKA (reference sequence). CDR3 protein: CSARLAGLETQYF. CDR3 DNA: TGCAGTGCCAGACTAGCGGGGTTGGAGACCCAGTACTTC.

This clonotype showed up just a few times. The J gene is TRBJ1-1, the V gene TRBV12-3 or TRBV12-4; 9 bases align to TRBD1. The CDR3 covers 14 residues. V lost 6 bases and J lost 5; bases outside the gene matches: 7. The CDR3 DNA reads TGTGCCAGCAGAGACAGGGGGTCCTTTACTGAAGCTTTCTTT. Protein: CASRDRGSFTEAFF.

The sample holds many counts of this clonotype. The V and J genes are TRBV7-2 and TRBJ1-1; the match to TRBD1 covers 8 bases. This CDR3 has 11 amino acids. With V trimmed by 4 bases and J by 8 bases, 0 bases remained unmatched. Germline V gives CDR1 SGHTA, CDR2 FQGNSA. The CDR3 reads CASSSGGEAFF. In nucleotides, the CDR3 is TGTGCCAGCAGCTCAGGGGGCGAAGCTTTCTTT.

This chain connects TRBV5-8 to TRBJ2-3; D might be TRBD2 (6 bases). This CDR3 has 15 amino acids. Germline CDR1 and CDR2: SGHTS and YDEGEE. Trimming shortened V by 0 bases and J by 3 bases, and 11 bases separated the two germline ends. In nucleotides, the CDR3 is TGTGCCAGCAGCTTGGGTAGCGGCGAGACAGATACGCAGTATTTT. Encoded protein: CASSLGSGETDTQYF.

This clonotype was counted many times. This chain connects TRBV6-5 to TRBJ1-4, with D possibly being TRBD1 (5 bases). Deletions cut 6 bases from V and 8 bases from J, with 19 bases between. Germline-derived CDR1 and CDR2 are MNHEY and SVGAGI. CDR3 length: 15 amino acids. The CDR3 coding sequence is TGTGCCAGCAGGCCCCAGGGCCAAGAGTGGGAAAAACTGTTTTTT. Translation gives CASRPQGQEWEKLFF.

This clonotype appeared many times. The chain employs TRBV5-1 and TRBJ1-6; possible D gene TRBD1, 6 bases. V dropped 2 bases and J dropped 9 bases, with 12 bases sitting between them. The CDR3 runs 14 residues. Germline V lookup: CDR1 SGHRS, CDR2 YFSETQ. The CDR3 protein is CASSFSRGGSPLHF. The CDR3 DNA sequence: TGCGCCAGCAGCTTCTCCAGGGGAGGTTCACCCCTCCACTTT. Supplemented by reference TRBV5-1 and TRBJ1-6, the full variable domain reads KAGVTQTPRYLIKTRGQQVTLSCSPISGHRSVSWYQQTPGQGLQFLFEYFSETQRNKGNFPGRFSGRQFSNSRSEMNVSTLELGDSALYLCASSFSRGGSPLHFGNGTRLTVT.

This clonotype has a count of ten or more. The chain joins TRBV28 to TRBJ2-2, with TRBD1 matching over 8 bases. With V trimmed by 5 bases and J by 3 bases, 8 bases remained unmatched. The CDR3 has 16 residues. Germline-derived CDR1 and CDR2 are MDHEN and SYDVKM. The DNA of the CDR3 is TGTGCCAGCAGTCCTTGGCAGGGGGCGTACACCGGGGAGCTGTTTTTT. Amino acid sequence: CASSPWQGAYTGELFF.

At least ten counts were recorded for this clonotype. V usage is TRBV3-1 and J usage is TRBJ2-7, with 10 bases lining up with TRBD2. Germline CDR1 and CDR2: LGHDT and YNNKEL (reference sequence). After removal of 5 bases from V and 0 bases from J, the junction contained 4 bases not matched to a gene. This CDR3 contains 15 residues. Here the CDR3 reads CASSVPSGGSYEQYF. In DNA, the CDR3 is TGTGCCAGCAGCGTCCCTAGCGGGGGCTCCTACGAGCAGTACTTC.

This clonotype has ten or more counts. The chain couples TRBV27 to TRBJ2-7; a weak D match, TRBD2 (5 bases). Trimming took off 3 bases at V and 10 bases at J, with 16 bases between the two ends. Germline assignment: CDR1 MNHEY and CDR2 SMNVEV (reference sequence). This CDR3 is built from 13 residues. The DNA of the CDR3 is TGTGCCAGCAGTTTCAGCTTTGCCGAGGGACAGTACTTC. Protein product: CASSFSFAEGQYF.

This clonotype has a handful of counts. The rearrangement links TRBV30 to TRBJ2-1; no firm D call. This CDR3 is built from 12 residues. V shed 4 bases and J shed 6 bases, with 10 bases lying between them. Germline V gene data show CDR1 as GTSNPN and CDR2 as SVGIG (reference sequence). For the CDR3, the DNA is TGTGCCTGGAACTCACTACGCAATGAGCAGTTCTTC. Amino acids: CAWNSLRNEQFF. The variable domain in full, with the rest retrieved from reference TRBV30 and TRBJ2-1, is SQTIHQWPATLVQPVGSPLSLECTVEGTSNPNLYWYRQAAGRGLQLLFYSVGIGQISSEVPQNLSASRPQDRQFILSSKKLLLSDSGFYLCAWNSLRNEQFFGPGTRLTVL.

This clonotype was counted ten times or more. V gene TRBV2 combines with J gene TRBJ1-2; perhaps TRBD1 as D (6 bases). V dropped 4 bases and J dropped 4 bases, with 10 bases sitting between them. Germline CDR1 SNHLY, CDR2 FYNNEI. The CDR3 has 13 residues. Written as DNA, the CDR3 is TGTGCCAGCAGTGGCCTGACAGGCTATGGCTACACCTTC. Translating it yields CASSGLTGYGYTF.

This clonotype was found many times. The chain uses TRBV11-2 and TRBJ2-3; 9 positions agree with TRBD1. Germline values: CDR1 SGHAT, CDR2 FQNNGV. This CDR3 is 17 amino acids long. V lost 3 bases and J lost 3; bases outside the gene matches: 10. CDR3 nucleotide sequence: TGTGCCAGCAGCTTTTCACAGGGGGCGGGAAGAACAGATACGCAGTATTTT. Protein product: CASSFSQGAGRTDTQYF.

The rearrangement uses TRBV27 and TRBJ1-5; D not certain. The germline V gene encodes CDR1 MNHEY and CDR2 SMNVEV (reference sequence). V shed 4 bases and J shed 7 bases, with 20 bases lying between them. The CDR3 runs 16 residues. The CDR3 loop is CASSSWGGMGLQPQHF. The CDR3 DNA reads TGTGCCAGCAGTTCCTGGGGTGGGATGGGATTGCAGCCCCAGCATTTT.

This clonotype was seen many times. The V gene is TRBV19, the J gene TRBJ2-7; 8 positions agree with TRBD1. This CDR3 contains 14 residues. Per the germline V gene, CDR1 is LNHDA and CDR2 is SQIVND (reference sequence). The V and J ends lost 6 bases and 2 bases, in that order; junction bases with no gene match: 6. CDR3 sequence reads: CASRYRRGPYEQYF. CDR3 DNA sequence: TGTGCCAGTAGATACCGCAGGGGGCCCTACGAGCAGTACTTC.

The V and J genes are TRBV20-1 and TRBJ1-5, with 7 bases that match TRBD1. Germline trimming cut 4 bases from V and 5 bases from J; bases unmatched to any gene: 5. Germline CDR1 DFQATT, CDR2 SNEGSKA (reference sequence). The CDR3 contains 13 residues. The CDR3 nucleotides are TGCAGTGCTACCGGGACAGCCCATCAGCCCCAGCATTTT. Its protein product is CSATGTAHQPQHF.

This clonotype was detected ten times or more. The chain employs TRBV6-2 or TRBV6-3 and TRBJ2-2, with D uncertain. Between the trimmed V and J ends, which lost 6 bases and 0 bases, there was a span of 8 bases. CDR1 and CDR2 (germline): MNHEY, SVGEGT. CDR3 length equals 14 residues. The CDR3 reads CASSPLTNTGELFF. The DNA of the CDR3 is TGTGCCAGCAGCCCCCTCACGAACACCGGGGAGCTGTTTTTT.

This clonotype was observed many times. The genes are TRBV29-1 and TRBJ1-1; TRBD1 matches 7 bases. The germline CDR1 and CDR2 sequences are SQVTM and ANQGSEA. This CDR3 comprises 13 residues. Trimming cost V 6 bases and J 2 bases; bases outside gene matches: 6. The CDR3 region has the DNA TGCAGCGTGCTGGGACAGCCCAACACTGAAGCTTTCTTT. Translating it yields CSVLGQPNTEAFF.

This clonotype appeared many times. The chain employs TRBV15 and TRBJ2-5; tentatively, D is TRBD1 or TRBD2 (5 bases each). Germline values: CDR1 LNHNV, CDR2 YYDKDF (reference sequence). The CDR3 runs 15 residues. Trimming removed 3 bases at V and 1 base at J, with 12 bases between. Written as DNA, the CDR3 is TGTGCCACCAGCAGTACCTCCGGGGCCCAAGAGACCCAGTACTTC. It is translated as CATSSTSGAQETQYF.

This rearrangement joins TRBV5-1 to TRBJ2-7; D may be TRBD1 (6 bases). Trimming removed 3 bases at V and 1 base at J, with 8 bases between. This CDR3 is 13 amino acids long. Germline assignment: CDR1 SGHRS and CDR2 YFSETQ. The CDR3 nucleotides read TGCGCCAGCAGCTGGGACAATTCCTACGAGCAGTACTTC. It is translated as CASSWDNSYEQYF.

This clonotype was seen many times. The CDR3 spells CATSDFSSGRTDTQYF. In DNA form, the CDR3 reads TGTGCCACCAGTGATTTCTCAAGCGGGCGGACAGATACGCAGTATTTT. V is TRBV24-1 and J is TRBJ2-3; TRBD2 is a possible D gene (6 bases). V lost 1 base and J 3 bases, leaving 13 bases between the germline ends. The CDR3 covers 16 residues. Germline loops: CDR1 KGHDR, CDR2 SFDVKD.

At least ten counts were recorded for this clonotype. This chain joins TRBV3-1 and TRBJ1-2; 7 nucleotides line up with TRBD1. The length of the CDR3 is 16 residues. V shed 1 base, J shed 8 bases, and the junction held 13 bases outside the gene matches. CDR1 and CDR2 (germline): LGHDT, YNNKEL (reference sequence). CDR3: CASSQAVQGKYLGYTF. The DNA of the CDR3 is TGTGCCAGCAGCCAAGCAGTACAGGGGAAATATCTCGGCTACACCTTC.

This clonotype was seen just once. V and J are TRBV20-1 and TRBJ2-7; D not certain. The CDR3 runs 10 residues. CDR1 is DFQATT and CDR2 is SNEGSKA in the germline V gene (reference sequence). Trimming shortened V by 1 base and J by 6 bases, and 4 bases separated the two germline ends. CDR3 protein: CSARAREQYF. The DNA of the CDR3 is TGCAGTGCTAGAGCCCGCGAGCAGTACTTC.

This clonotype was counted a few times. The chain carries TRBV5-1 and TRBJ2-7; D possibly corresponds to TRBD1 (6 bases). This CDR3 region has 14 residues. Trimming cost V 2 bases and J 2 bases, with 11 bases left between them. Per the germline V gene, CDR1 is SGHRS and CDR2 is YFSETQ. CDR3 DNA: TGCGCCAGCAGCTTCGGACAGCGTCCCTACGAGCAGTACTTC. It yields the protein CASSFGQRPYEQYF.

The chain is built from TRBV5-6 and TRBJ1-6; D is possibly TRBD1 (5 bases). Germline assignment: CDR1 SGHDT and CDR2 YYEEEE. The CDR3 is made up of 14 amino acids. V was trimmed by 2 bases and J by 7 bases, leaving 10 bases between them. In DNA, the CDR3 is TGTGCCAGCAGCTTCTCCAGGGTGAATTCACCCCTCCACTTT. Amino acids: CASSFSRVNSPLHF.

In this sample, this clonotype turned up many times. The rearrangement uses TRBV7-9 and TRBJ2-3, with 8 positions matching TRBD1. CDR1 SEHNR and CDR2 FQNEAQ come from the germline V gene (reference sequence). V lost 2 bases, J lost 1 base, and 5 bases stayed unmatched. The CDR3 loop spans 16 amino acids. The DNA for the CDR3 is TGTGCCAGCAGCTTAAGGACAGGGATTGGCACAGATACGCAGTATTTT. Protein: CASSLRTGIGTDTQYF.

This clonotype was seen many times. This chain links TRBV28 with TRBJ2-2; TRBD2 matches 7 bases. This CDR3 has 13 residues. V gave up 7 bases and J gave up 5 bases; unmatched junction bases: 4. The germline gives CDR1 MDHEN, CDR2 SYDVKM. This CDR3 reads CASKRGGTGELFF. The CDR3 DNA is TGTGCCAGCAAACGGGGAGGGACCGGGGAGCTGTTTTTT. Supplemented by reference TRBV28 and TRBJ2-2, the full variable domain reads DVKVTQSSRYLVKRTGEKVFLECVQDMDHENMFWYRQDPGLGLRLIYFSYDVKMKEKGDIPEGYSVSREKKERFSLILESASTNQTSMYLCASKRGGTGELFFGEGSRLTVL.

This clonotype was seen repeatedly, ten times or more. The chain couples TRBV19 to TRBJ2-3; no firm D call. The CDR3 contains 14 residues. Per the germline V gene, CDR1 is LNHDA and CDR2 is SQIVND (reference sequence). V shed 3 bases and J shed 6 bases, with 13 bases lying between them. The CDR3 DNA is TGTGCCAGTAGTATCCAAGGGTCGGCGGATACGCAGTATTTT. This encodes CASSIQGSADTQYF.